These T cell receptor beta chains were read from a single sample in a study of blood T cell repertoires in COVID-19. Profiled with immunoSEQ multiplex PCR; TCRdb holds only in-frame clones, not every one. The table has over 350,000 clones, approximately 87% seen once; the top ten hold about 9.4%. Sequencing was done on a sample of PBMCs or T cells enriched from blood (not recorded which). The source is a woman aged 50 to 60 who had recovered from COVID-19. CDR3s include the opening cysteine and the closing phenylalanine or tryptophan. A D gene is named only where the DNA matches it firmly. For some rows the clone size is stated as once, few or many, or as a class when expanded; others skip it.

V gene: TRBV7-9; D gene: NA; J gene: TRBJ1-4; clone size: NA; CDR3 DNA: TGTGCCAGCAGCTCAGCGGGGGCGACTAATGAAAAACTGTTTTTT; CDR3 protein: CASSSAGATNEKLFF
V gene: TRBV19; D gene: TRBD1; J gene: TRBJ1-3; clone size: NA; CDR3 DNA: TGTGCCAGTAGTATCAGGGGGACATCTGGAAACACCATATATTTT; CDR3 protein: CASSIRGTSGNTIYF
V gene: TRBV15; D gene: TRBD2; J gene: TRBJ2-3; clone size: NA; CDR3 DNA: TGTGCCACCAGCAGTCTTAGCGGGGGATTGGATACGCAGTATTTT; CDR3 protein: CATSSLSGGLDTQYF
V gene: TRBV3-1/TRBV3-2; D gene: NA; J gene: TRBJ2-5; clone size: NA; CDR3 DNA: TGTGCCAGCAGCCAAGACTGGACCCAGTACTTC; CDR3 protein: CASSQDWTQYF
V gene: TRBV7-2; D gene: NA; J gene: TRBJ2-2; clone size: NA; CDR3 DNA: TGTGCCAGCAGCTTAGATTCGGGGGCGAACACCGGGGAGCTGTTTTTT; CDR3 protein: CASSLDSGANTGELFF
V gene: TRBV5-1; D gene: NA; J gene: TRBJ2-5; clone size: NA; CDR3 DNA: TGCGCCAGCAGCGTGGAGGGGAACCTAGAGACCCAGTACTTC; CDR3 protein: CASSVEGNLETQYF
V gene: TRBV4-2; D gene: TRBD2; J gene: TRBJ2-3; clone size: NA; CDR3 DNA: TGTGCCAGCAGCCGACAGCGGGAAGATACGCAGTATTTT; CDR3 protein: CASSRQREDTQYF
V gene: TRBV7-9; D gene: NA; J gene: TRBJ1-2; clone size: NA; CDR3 DNA: TGTGCCAGCAGCTTACAGGTGTTAAATGGCTACACCTTC; CDR3 protein: CASSLQVLNGYTF
V gene: TRBV5-5; D gene: TRBD1; J gene: TRBJ1-2; clone size: NA; CDR3 DNA: TGTGCCAGCAGCTTGGGTTCAACAGGGGGCGTGTATGGCTACACCTTC; CDR3 protein: CASSLGSTGGVYGYTF
V gene: TRBV18; D gene: NA; J gene: TRBJ1-3; clone size: NA; CDR3 DNA: TGTGCCAGCTCACCTGGGCCTGGCGCTGGAAACACCATATATTTT; CDR3 protein: CASSPGPGAGNTIYF
V gene: TRBV6-4; D gene: NA; J gene: TRBJ2-1; clone size: NA; CDR3 DNA: TGTGCCAGCAGGGGCACAGGTGAGCAGTTCTTC; CDR3 protein: CASRGTGEQFF
V gene: TRBV27; D gene: TRBD1; J gene: TRBJ1-1; clone size: NA; CDR3 DNA: TGTGCCAGCACCCTGCCGGGACAGGGGGAACAAATGAACACTGAAGCTTTCTTT; CDR3 protein: CASTLPGQGEQMNTEAFF
V gene: TRBV7-9; D gene: NA; J gene: TRBJ1-4; clone size: NA; CDR3 DNA: TGTGCCAGCAGCTTATTCATCAGGGGAACTGAAAAACTGTTTTTT; CDR3 protein: CASSLFIRGTEKLFF
V gene: TRBV20-1; D gene: TRBD1; J gene: TRBJ1-2; clone size: NA; CDR3 DNA: TGCAGTGCTAGTAGACAGGGGGCTAACTATGGCTACACCTTC; CDR3 protein: CSASRQGANYGYTF
V gene: TRBV6-5; D gene: NA; J gene: TRBJ1-2; clone size: NA; CDR3 DNA: TGTGCCAGCCTCCGAGAGAACGGGATTAACTATGGCTACACCTTC; CDR3 protein: CASLRENGINYGYTF
V gene: TRBV19; D gene: NA; J gene: TRBJ1-1; clone size: NA; CDR3 DNA: TGTGCCAGTAGTATATTGGACAGCGACACTGAAGCTTTCTTT; CDR3 protein: CASSILDSDTEAFF
V gene: TRBV4-1; D gene: NA; J gene: TRBJ1-3; clone size: NA; CDR3 DNA: TGCGCCAGCAGCCAAGAGGGTAGGGCAGGGAGGCTAGTCCCTGGAAACACCATATATTTT; CDR3 protein: CASSQEGRAGRLVPGNTIYF
V gene: TRBV4-3; D gene: TRBD2; J gene: TRBJ2-1; clone size: NA; CDR3 DNA: TGCGCCAGCAGCTTGGGGGGGTGGCAGTTCTTC; CDR3 protein: CASSLGGWQFF
V gene: TRBV7-2; D gene: NA; J gene: TRBJ1-2; clone size: NA; CDR3 DNA: TGTGCCAGCGACCGACCGGGGGTCTATGGCTACACCTTC; CDR3 protein: CASDRPGVYGYTF
V gene: TRBV5-3; D gene: NA; J gene: TRBJ2-7; clone size: NA; CDR3 DNA: TGTGCCAGAGACGGGACAACTCCGACCTACGAGCAGTACTTC; CDR3 protein: CARDGTTPTYEQYF
V gene: TRBV27; D gene: NA; J gene: TRBJ1-4; clone size: NA; CDR3 DNA: TGTGCCAGCAGTTTATTAGGGGAGGATGAAAAACTGTTTTTT; CDR3 protein: CASSLLGEDEKLFF
V gene: TRBV11-2; D gene: TRBD2; J gene: TRBJ2-5; clone size: NA; CDR3 DNA: TGTGCCAGCAGCTTAGTACGTGTCGCGGGGGGGCTAGAGACCCAGTACTTC; CDR3 protein: CASSLVRVAGGLETQYF
V gene: TRBV7-9; D gene: TRBD1; J gene: TRBJ1-3; clone size: NA; CDR3 DNA: TGTGCCAGCAGCTCACGGACAGGACTAAGTGGAAACACCATATATTTT; CDR3 protein: CASSSRTGLSGNTIYF
V gene: TRBV3-1/TRBV3-2; D gene: NA; J gene: TRBJ1-6; clone size: NA; CDR3 DNA: TGTGCCAGCAGCCAAGTACAGGGAACGAATTCACCCCTCCACTTT; CDR3 protein: CASSQVQGTNSPLHF
V gene: TRBV5-4; D gene: TRBD1; J gene: TRBJ2-7; clone size: NA; CDR3 DNA: TGTGCCAGCAGCTGGGGACAGGGAGCGTACGAGCAGTACTTC; CDR3 protein: CASSWGQGAYEQYF
V gene: TRBV5-5; D gene: NA; J gene: TRBJ1-1; clone size: NA; CDR3 DNA: TGTGCCAGCAGCTTGCTCTGGGGGGGTAGCACTGAAGCTTTCTTT; CDR3 protein: CASSLLWGGSTEAFF
V gene: TRBV7-8; D gene: NA; J gene: TRBJ1-2; clone size: many; CDR3 DNA: TGTGCCAGCAGCTTAGATTTCGGGGATGGCTACACCTTC; CDR3 protein: CASSLDFGDGYTF
V gene: TRBV18; D gene: NA; J gene: TRBJ2-1; clone size: NA; CDR3 DNA: TGTGCCAGCTCACAAACCCAGGGGACCTACAATGAGCAGTTCTTC; CDR3 protein: CASSQTQGTYNEQFF
V gene: TRBV27; D gene: TRBD1; J gene: TRBJ1-4; clone size: NA; CDR3 DNA: TGTGCCAGCAGTTCCCCCCAGGGGGGAAAACTGTTTTTT; CDR3 protein: CASSSPQGGKLFF